A selection of T cell receptor beta chains follows, all from one sample in a study of T cells in Graves' hyperthyroidism and ophthalmopathy. TCRdb re-derived calls from the multiplex PCR reads in MiXCR, one entry per CDR3 protein. The sample lists about 300,000 distinct CDR3 sequences; less than 30% were seen once. Input material: blood. The receptor set was obtained from a man between 35 and 55 years old with Graves' hyperthyroidism that later progressed to Graves' ophthalmopathy. Both conserved end residues are part of each CDR3. D genes are given only for firm matches. For some rows the clone size is stated as once, few or many, or as a class when expanded; others skip it.

J,length,size,D,V,DNA,CDR3
TRBJ1-1,11,few,-,TRBV12-5,TGTGCTAGTGGTTTCGCAACTGAAGCTTTCTTT,CASGFATEAFF
TRBJ1-3,15,-,TRBD1,TRBV12-3/TRBV12-4,TGTGCCAGCAGTTTATTCCGGACAGGCGGAAACACCATATATTTT,CASSLFRTGGNTIYF
TRBJ2-7,13,-,TRBD2,TRBV6-1,TGTGCCAGCCATGAAGCGGGAGGTTACGAGCAGTACTTC,CASHEAGGYEQYF
TRBJ2-7,15,many,-,TRBV12-3/TRBV12-4,TGTGCCAGCAGTTTAAGACGGGAGAGTTCCGACGAGCAGTACTTC,CASSLRRESSDEQYF
TRBJ1-1,16,-,-,TRBV5-6,TGTGCCAGCAGCTTAGGGGGGGCGAGGTCGGGCACTGAAGCTTTCTTT,CASSLGGARSGTEAFF
TRBJ2-7,15,-,TRBD2,TRBV6-5,TGTGCCAGCAGTTTTAGCGGGAGGAGTTATTACGAGCAGTACTTC,CASSFSGRSYYEQYF
TRBJ1-1,11,many,-,TRBV6-5,TGTGCCAGCAGGGTCAACACTGAAGCTTTCTTT,CASRVNTEAFF
TRBJ1-1,15,-,TRBD1,TRBV12-3/TRBV12-4,TGTGCCAGCAGTTCATCAGGGGGCCTGGACACTGAAGCTTTCTTT,CASSSSGGLDTEAFF
TRBJ2-5,13,many,-,TRBV24-1,TGTGCCACCAGTAGGAGCGGAAGAGAGACCCAGTACTTC,CATSRSGRETQYF
TRBJ2-7,13,many,-,TRBV15,TGTGCCACCAGCAGAGATCCGGCCTACGAGCAGTACTTC,CATSRDPAYEQYF
TRBJ1-2,13,many,-,TRBV7-9,TGTGCCAGCAGCTTAGGGTTCGAGGGCGGCTACACCTTC,CASSLGFEGGYTF
TRBJ2-7,18,many,TRBD2,TRBV3-1,TGTGCCAGCAGCCAAGGGACTAGCGGGCCCTTGGTGTCCTACGAGCAGTACTTC,CASSQGTSGPLVSYEQYF
TRBJ1-5,16,-,TRBD1,TRBV28,TGTGCCAGCAGTTTAGGACAGGGTTTTCCCAATCAGCCCCAGCATTTT,CASSLGQGFPNQPQHF
TRBJ2-7,13,many,-,TRBV6-1,TGTGCCAGCAGTGAGGGCGGCCCCTACGAGCAGTACTTC,CASSEGGPYEQYF
TRBJ1-2,12,many,TRBD1,TRBV20-1,TGCAGTGCTAGAGTCAGGGGGGAAGGCTACACCTTC,CSARVRGEGYTF
TRBJ1-2,15,-,-,TRBV30,TGTGCCTGGAGCCGCGGGAGGCCCTCCTCGTATGGCTACACCTTC,CAWSRGRPSSYGYTF
TRBJ2-7,15,many,-,TRBV6-2/TRBV6-3,TGTGCCAGCAGTTACCCCAACAAGGGGGACTACGAGCAGTACTTC,CASSYPNKGDYEQYF
TRBJ1-2,13,many,TRBD1,TRBV6-6,TGTGCCAGCACCAACCTACAGGGGCGAGGCTACACCTTC,CASTNLQGRGYTF
TRBJ1-5,16,once,TRBD1,TRBV12-3/TRBV12-4,TGTGCCAGCAGTTTCCGAGGGACAGGGCGAGATCAGCCCCAGCATTTT,CASSFRGTGRDQPQHF
TRBJ2-7,11,many,-,TRBV11-2,TGTGCCAGCAGCCGTTACTACGAGCAGTACTTC,CASSRYYEQYF
TRBJ2-3,14,-,-,TRBV12-3/TRBV12-4,TGTGCCAGCAGTAAACAGGGGCGGGGAGATACGCAGTATTTT,CASSKQGRGDTQYF
TRBJ2-2,16,many,TRBD2,TRBV20-1,TGCAGTGCTAGAGATCCGATAGCGGGACCGGACGGGGAGCTGTTTTTT,CSARDPIAGPDGELFF
TRBJ2-5,15,many,-,TRBV12-3/TRBV12-4,TGTGCCAGCAGACAGGGAGGGGGCTTTGGAGAGACCCAGTACTTC,CASRQGGGFGETQYF
TRBJ2-5,16,many,-,TRBV13,TGTGCCAGCAGCTCGACTACCCTATCGGTGGTCGAGACCCAGTACTTC,CASSSTTLSVVETQYF
TRBJ2-5,14,once,TRBD1,TRBV15,TGTGCCACCAGCAGAGGAGGGGGCGGTGAGACCCAGTACTTC,CATSRGGGGETQYF
TRBJ1-1,12,-,-,TRBV20-1,TGCAGTGCTAGAGTAGGCGGAGAAAAAGCTTTCTTT,CSARVGGEKAFF
TRBJ2-7,11,-,-,TRBV12-5,TGTGCTAGTGGTTTGTCAGCCGAGCAGTACTTC,CASGLSAEQYF
TRBJ2-2,16,once,-,TRBV6-1,TGTGCCAGCAGTGAAGAGGGACTTTATCTCACCGGGGAGCTGTTTTTT,CASSEEGLYLTGELFF
TRBJ2-7,15,many,TRBD2,TRBV5-6,TGTGCCAGCAGCGTTAGACTAGCGGCAACCTACGAGCAGTACTTC,CASSVRLAATYEQYF
TRBJ1-2,14,-,-,TRBV12-3/TRBV12-4,TGTGCCAGCAGTCCCTCCATCCAGGGGTATGGCTACACCTTC,CASSPSIQGYGYTF
TRBJ2-3,15,many,-,TRBV20-1,TGCAGTGCTAGAGATGCAGGGGTCGACACAGATACGCAGTATTTT,CSARDAGVDTDTQYF
TRBJ2-5,18,many,TRBD1,TRBV18,TGTGCCAGCTCACCACGCCCGACAGGGGGCGCGAGTGGAGAGACCCAGTACTTC,CASSPRPTGGASGETQYF
TRBJ1-5,16,-,-,TRBV7-8,TGTGCCAGCAGCTTAGCGCGGACCACCCACGATCAGCCCCAGCATTTT,CASSLARTTHDQPQHF
TRBJ1-5,14,many,TRBD1,TRBV6-2/TRBV6-3,TGTGCCAGCAGTCGGACAGGGGGACGTCAGCCCCAGCATTTT,CASSRTGGRQPQHF
TRBJ2-7,14,many,-,TRBV7-9,TGTGCCAGCAGCCCCACAGGGCAGGTCTACGAGCAGTACTTC,CASSPTGQVYEQYF
TRBJ1-5,15,-,-,TRBV7-9,TGTGCTAGCAGCCGGGGGGTGGACAACAATCAGCCCCAGCATTTT,CASSRGVDNNQPQHF
TRBJ1-1,14,-,-,TRBV13,TGTGCCAGCAGCTTAGGCTGGGGGGGGACTGAAGCTTTCTTT,CASSLGWGGTEAFF
TRBJ1-1,13,many,-,TRBV27,TGTGCCAGCAGTCCCGCTCACAGGGCTGAAGCTTTCTTT,CASSPAHRAEAFF
TRBJ2-5,14,-,-,TRBV20-1,TGCAGTGCTAGAACGCGCGAAGCCCAAGAGACCCAGTACTTC,CSARTREAQETQYF
TRBJ2-7,13,many,-,TRBV27,TGTGCCAGCAGTTTACACCCCGTCTCCGAGCAGTACTTC,CASSLHPVSEQYF